Below are 5 T cell receptor beta chains sequenced from a single sample in a study of response to subunit inactivated influenza vaccine. One entry per CDR3 protein, called by TCRdb with MiXCR from the RT-PCR reads. The sample lists hundreds of thousands of distinct CDR3 sequences; 14% were seen once. The sample in question was PBMCs from blood, obtained approximately 15 days before vaccination. All receptors derive from a man aged 50-60 years who received an inactivated influenza vaccine.

This clonotype was recorded at least ten times. The chain links TRBV6-1 to TRBJ2-3; D is uncertain. The germline V gene encodes CDR1 MNHNS and CDR2 SASEGT. CDR3 length: 14 residues. Trimming removed 5 bases at V and 0 bases at J, with 9 bases between. DNA for the CDR3: TGTGCCAGCAGTCGACATGTCAGCACAGATACGCAGTATTTT. As protein: CASSRHVSTDTQYF.

The chain has TRBV19 and TRBJ2-7, with a weak D call TRBD1 (5 bases). V was shortened by 8 bases and J by 0 bases, with 11 bases between the two germline ends. Germline V CDR1 and CDR2: LNHDA, SQIVND (reference sequence). The CDR3 covers 13 residues. This CDR3 is CASGASVSYEQYF. The DNA of the CDR3 is TGTGCCAGTGGGGCTTCAGTCTCCTACGAGCAGTACTTC.

This clonotype was counted between two and nine times. CDR3 DNA: TGCGCCAGCAGCCAAGCGGCAGGAACCACCTACGAGCAGTACTTC. It codes for CASSQAAGTTYEQYF. The V call is TRBV4-1, the J call TRBJ2-7; D call uncertain. Germline V gene sequence: CDR1 MGHRA, CDR2 YSYEKL. This CDR3 contains 15 residues. The germline V and J ends were trimmed by 1 base and 2 bases, with 12 bases remaining between them.

The rearrangement uses TRBV11-2 and TRBJ2-5; 8 bases are a match to TRBD2. Per germline, CDR1 SGHAT and CDR2 FQNNGV. The ends lost 4 bases at V and 0 bases at J; junction bases unmatched: 13. This CDR3 contains 18 residues. For the CDR3, the DNA is TGTGCCAGCAGCTCCTCGGTAGCGGGGCTCGAGTACCAAGAGACCCAGTACTTC. Translation: CASSSSVAGLEYQETQYF.

This clonotype was observed at least ten times. V is TRBV6-1 and J is TRBJ1-4, with TRBD1 identical over 8 bases. The CDR3 covers 13 residues. Germline values: CDR1 MNHNS, CDR2 SASEGT. The trim removed 6 bases at V and 5 bases at J, leaving 2 bases unmatched. This CDR3 reads CASRGQGNEKLFF. As DNA, the CDR3 is TGTGCCAGCAGAGGACAGGGCAATGAAAAACTGTTTTTT.